One and the same sample provided the 10 T cell receptor beta chains below, sequenced in a study of cytomegalovirus exposure and HLA in healthy donors. Primers for the PCR totalled 60 Vbeta and 13 Jbeta. The assay was immunoSEQ multiplex PCR, and TCRdb's table has in-frame clones only and misses some. The sample shows over 150,000 clones, roughly four fifths of them seen only once. Material: PBMCs. These receptors were taken from a male donor in good health and CMV-seronegative.

This clone was picked up one time. The chain is built from TRBV6-6 and TRBJ1-5; maybe TRBD1 (5 bases). Trimming removed 7 bases from V and 2 bases from J, with 9 bases in between. Germline CDR1 and CDR2: MNHNY and SVGAGI (reference sequence). The CDR3 length is 13 residues. The CDR3 is CASIAGRNQPQHF. The CDR3, as DNA: TGTGCCAGCATTGCAGGGCGCAATCAGCCCCAGCATTTT.

V and J are TRBV11-1 and TRBJ2-5; TRBD1 is a possible D gene (6 bases). With the DNA end fitting TRBJ2-7 better, the J assignment may be wrong. The germline CDR1 and CDR2 sequences are SGHAT and FQDESV (reference sequence). This CDR3 has 15 amino acids. In DNA form, the CDR3 reads TGTGCCAGCAGCTTAAACGCAGGGGTAGTAGGCGAGCAGTACTTC. Protein: CASSLNAGVVGEQYF.

V is TRBV9 and J is TRBJ2-3, with 14 bases identical to TRBD2. The CDR3 length is 17 residues. V gave up 4 bases and J gave up 0 bases; unmatched junction bases: 4. Germline values: CDR1 SGDLS, CDR2 YYNGEE. CDR3 bases: TGTGCCAGCAGCCGACTAGCGGGAGGGACTAGCACAGATACGCAGTATTTT. It specifies CASSRLAGGTSTDTQYF.

This clone has just a few counts. The rearrangement uses TRBV6-6 and TRBJ2-3; TRBD2 might be the D (5 bases). Trimming took 6 bases from V and 0 from J, leaving 10 bases between them. The CDR3 has 14 amino acids. Germline V CDR1 and CDR2: MNHNY, SVGAGI (reference sequence). In DNA, the CDR3 is TGTGCCAGCAGGTCCACGGGAAGCACAGATACGCAGTATTTT. Translated: CASRSTGSTDTQYF.

This sequence joins TRBV9 and TRBJ1-6, with 7 bases lining up with TRBD1. Trimming at V came to 6 bases and at J to 7 bases, leaving 7 bases not matched to a gene. Germline V gene sequence: CDR1 SGDLS, CDR2 YYNGEE. The CDR3 extends over 14 amino acids. The CDR3 loop reads CASNLGGRNSPLHF. In DNA, the CDR3 is TGTGCCAGCAACCTAGGGGGCCGGAATTCACCCCTCCACTTT.

This chain uses TRBV30 with TRBJ2-3; D is uncertain. Trimming cost V 1 base and J 4 bases, with 12 bases left between them. The CDR3 spans 14 residues. Germline CDR1 is GTSNPN and CDR2 is SVGIG (reference sequence). DNA of the CDR3: TGTGCCTGGAGTGATCCCGCGGTCCCAGATACGCAGTATTTT. Residues: CAWSDPAVPDTQYF.

The chain carries TRBV28 and TRBJ1-5; 9 bases agree with TRBD1. V was pared by 6 bases and J by 7 bases, with 10 bases of the junction left unmatched. From germline, CDR1 is MDHEN and CDR2 SYDVKM. The CDR3 extends over 15 amino acids. The CDR3 nucleotides read TGTGCCAGCAGCCCCACAGGGGGCGCAGAGCAGCCCCAGCATTTT. Residues: CASSPTGGAEQPQHF.

This clone appeared a few times. The chain uses TRBV6-6 and TRBJ1-1, with TRBD1 matching 9 bases. V gave up 6 bases and J gave up 3 bases; unmatched junction bases: 8. Germline loops: CDR1 MNHNY, CDR2 SVGAGI (reference sequence). This CDR3 contains 15 residues. CDR3 coding DNA: TGTGCCAGCAGGTCCGGGACAGGGAAAGACACTGAAGCTTTCTTT. Translating it yields CASRSGTGKDTEAFF.

This clone occurred once. This chain connects TRBV7-2 to TRBJ2-3; 9 bases match TRBD1. Germline V gene data show CDR1 as SGHTA and CDR2 as FQGNSA. This CDR3 spans 16 amino acids. The V segment lost 1 base and the J segment 2 bases; nucleotides outside the gene matches: 4. CDR3: CASSLEGQGNTDTQYF. CDR3 nucleotide sequence: TGTGCCAGCAGCTTAGAGGGACAGGGAAACACAGATACGCAGTATTTT. The entire variable domain, with the rest obtained from reference TRBV7-2 and TRBJ2-3, is as follows: GAGVSQSPSNKVTEKGKDVELRCDPISGHTALYWYRQSLGQGLEFLIYFQGNSAPDKSGLPSDRFSAERTGGSVSTLTIQRTQQEDSAVYLCASSLEGQGNTDTQYFGPGTRLTVL.

The V and J genes are TRBV2 and TRBJ2-7; D possibly corresponds to TRBD1 (6 bases). The CDR3 runs to 12 residues. Trimming removed 3 bases at V and 7 bases at J, with 10 bases between. From germline, CDR1 is SNHLY and CDR2 FYNNEI. The CDR3 bases are TGTGCCAGCAGTGAGGGGGCGCGGGAGCAGTACTTC. This translates into CASSEGAREQYF. Based on the CDR3 plus reference TRBV2 and TRBJ2-7, the full variable domain is EPEVTQTPSHQVTQMGQEVILRCVPISNHLYFYWYRQILGQKVEFLVSFYNNEISEKSEIFDDQFSVERPDGSNFTLKIRSTKLEDSAMYFCASSEGAREQYFGPGTRLTVT.